These T cell receptor beta chains were read from a single sample in a study of blood T cell repertoires in COVID-19. Some clones are missing from TCRdb's copy, which holds only in-frame ones; the method was immunoSEQ multiplex PCR. The data contain a few hundred thousand clones, about 87% of them seen just once; the ten biggest clones take up over 5%. Material for sequencing was peripheral blood. The receptors were gathered from a woman between 45 and 65 years old with COVID-19, enrolled during active disease. CDR3s include the opening cysteine and the closing phenylalanine or tryptophan. The order of the fields is D gene, clone size, V gene, J gene, CDR3 DNA, CDR3 protein. A D gene is named only where the DNA matches it firmly. Clone sizes are given selectively: once, few, many, or a class where the clone is expanded.

-	few	TRBV10-1	TRBJ1-1	TGCGCCAGCAGTGAGTCGTTAGGAGCAGTAGCTTTCTTT	CASSESLGAVAFF
-	-	TRBV5-1	TRBJ2-3	TGCGCCAGCAGCTCCACGGCCGCCGGAGGGACAGATACGCAGTATTTT	CASSSTAAGGTDTQYF
-	-	TRBV24-1	TRBJ2-1	TGTGCCACCAGTGACGGACTACCGAGCTCCTACAATGAGCAGTTCTTC	CATSDGLPSSYNEQFF
TRBD1	-	TRBV2	TRBJ1-5	TGTGCCAGCGGGGGGGACAGGGGCAATCAGCCCCAGCATTTT	CASGGDRGNQPQHF
TRBD2	few	TRBV9	TRBJ2-5	TGTGCCAGCAGCGTAGGGAGGGGACTAGCGGGCGGAGAGACCCAGTACTTC	CASSVGRGLAGGETQYF
-	-	TRBV27	TRBJ2-1	TGTGCCAGCAGTCCCGCCGTGGGCGACTACAATGAGCAGTTCTTC	CASSPAVGDYNEQFF
-	-	TRBV18	TRBJ2-7	TGTGCCAGCTCCCCCCGGGGGGCTGGGGAGCAGTACTTC	CASSPRGAGEQYF
-	-	TRBV9	TRBJ1-2	TGTGCCAGCAGCGTAGTTGAGGGCTCCTATGGCTACACCTTC	CASSVVEGSYGYTF
TRBD1	-	TRBV6-6	TRBJ2-1	TGTGCCAGCAAGACCGGGACAGACAAAGCCTACAATGAGCAGTTCTTC	CASKTGTDKAYNEQFF
-	once	TRBV9	TRBJ1-2	TGTGCCAGCAGCGTAGTAGGGGAAAACTATGGCTACACCTTC	CASSVVGENYGYTF
-	-	TRBV19	TRBJ2-3	TGTGCCAGTAAAGCCGACTGGGGGGAGAGCACAGATACGCAGTATTTT	CASKADWGESTDTQYF
-	-	TRBV3-1/TRBV3-2	TRBJ2-7	TGTGCCAGCACCCGGGGCTACGAGCAGTACTTC	CASTRGYEQYF
TRBD1	-	TRBV5-6	TRBJ2-7	TGTGCCAGCAGCTCCACCGGGCGGATCGGGACAGCCTACGAGCAGTACTTC	CASSSTGRIGTAYEQYF
-	-	TRBV5-1	TRBJ2-7	TGCGCCAGCACCGAGACAGGTCGATACGAGCAGTACTTC	CASTETGRYEQYF
TRBD1	few	TRBV5-1	TRBJ1-4	TGCGCCAGCAGCTTGGGGTTGACAGGGTTAGGAGAAAAACTGTTTTTT	CASSLGLTGLGEKLFF
-	-	TRBV27	TRBJ2-2	TGTGCCAGCAGTTTATCTGACACGGACTACACCGGGGAGCTGTTTTTT	CASSLSDTDYTGELFF
-	-	TRBV20-1	TRBJ2-1	TGCAGTGCCCCGAAGGGGGAGCAGTTCTTC	CSAPKGEQFF
TRBD2	-	TRBV12-3/TRBV12-4	TRBJ2-7	TGTGCCAGCAGTGCGGGAGGCTTTTACGAGCAGTACTTC	CASSAGGFYEQYF
-	-	TRBV5-8	TRBJ2-7	TGTGCCAGCAGCTTGCGATGGAGCTCCTACGAGCAGTACTTC	CASSLRWSSYEQYF
-	-	TRBV19	TRBJ1-1	TGTGCCAGTAGTCCTGACGGGGGGGGCACTGAAGCTTTCTTT	CASSPDGGGTEAFF
TRBD2	-	TRBV10-1	TRBJ2-7	TGCGCCAGCAGTGAGTCCGTGGGAGGGCCTTACGAGCAGTACTTC	CASSESVGGPYEQYF
-	-	TRBV18	TRBJ2-7	TGTGCCAGCTCACCCAGAAACGAGCAGTACTTC	CASSPRNEQYF
TRBD2	once	TRBV19	TRBJ2-7	TGTGCCAGTAGAGGTTGGGGGGGTGATTACGAGCAGTACTTC	CASRGWGGDYEQYF
TRBD2	-	TRBV5-6	TRBJ2-7	TGTGCCAGCAGCTTGGCTCTAGCGGGAATCTACGAGCAGTACTTC	CASSLALAGIYEQYF
TRBD1	-	TRBV24-1	TRBJ1-5	TGTGCCACAGGGGACAGACTAAAGGGGAATCAGCCCCAGCATTTT	CATGDRLKGNQPQHF
-	-	TRBV28	TRBJ2-3	TGTGCCAGCAGTTTATTGGGGACTAGCACAGATACGCAGTATTTT	CASSLLGTSTDTQYF
TRBD1	-	TRBV6-5	TRBJ1-3	TGTGCCAGCAGTACAGGGGCCTCTGGAAACACCATATATTTT	CASSTGASGNTIYF
TRBD2	-	TRBV4-2	TRBJ2-5	TGTGCCAGCAGCCGAGAGACTAGCGGGATTGGGGAGACCCAGTACTTC	CASSRETSGIGETQYF
-	-	TRBV11-3	TRBJ1-1	TGTGCCAGCAGCTTAGATTCCTGGAGATTGAACACTGAAGCTTTCTTT	CASSLDSWRLNTEAFF
-	-	TRBV3-1/TRBV3-2	TRBJ2-2	TGTGCCAGCAGCCAACAGGGACTTCCAAGGGCCGGGGAGCTGTTTTTT	CASSQQGLPRAGELFF
-	-	TRBV30	TRBJ2-1	TGTGCCTGGCGGCCCGAGACTCGGACCTACAATGAGCAGTTCTTC	CAWRPETRTYNEQFF
-	-	TRBV5-1	TRBJ1-6	TGCGCCAGCAGCTCTACGGGGGGCGCAGGGTCACCCCTCCACTTT	CASSSTGGAGSPLHF
TRBD2	-	TRBV7-6	TRBJ2-1	TGTGCCAGCAGCTTAGTTCCTAGCGGTTCCTGGGAGGAGCAGTTCTTC	CASSLVPSGSWEEQFF
TRBD2	-	TRBV5-1	TRBJ2-7	TGCGCCAGCAGCGGGGGGACTAGCGGGAGTGAAGAGCAGTACTTC	CASSGGTSGSEEQYF
TRBD1	-	TRBV27	TRBJ1-2	TGTGCCAGCAGTCCTTTCGACAGGGTGGGTGGCTACACCTTC	CASSPFDRVGGYTF
TRBD1	-	TRBV6-2/TRBV6-3	TRBJ2-4	TGTGCCAGCAGTTACTCGACAGGGGGCATAGCCAAAAACATTCAGTACTTC	CASSYSTGGIAKNIQYF
-	-	TRBV7-2	TRBJ2-3	TGTGCCAGCAGCCTCTATAGAGATACGCAGTATTTT	CASSLYRDTQYF
-	-	TRBV5-1	TRBJ1-1	TGCGCCAGCAGCTTGTCGGGTACTATGAACACTGAAGCTTTCTTT	CASSLSGTMNTEAFF
-	-	TRBV6-5	TRBJ1-2	TGTGCCAGCAGTTACAGGGGCTATGGCTACACCTTC	CASSYRGYGYTF
-	-	TRBV6-5	TRBJ1-1	TGTGCCAGCAGCCAACAGGCGAACACTGAAGCTTTCTTT	CASSQQANTEAFF
TRBD2	-	TRBV7-9	TRBJ2-7	TGTGCCAGCAGCCGCGCCGAGACTAGCGGGACTGAGCAGTACTTC	CASSRAETSGTEQYF
-	-	TRBV30	TRBJ2-5	TGTGCCTGGAGGCCCGCGGCGGGACTAGAGACCCAGTACTTC	CAWRPAAGLETQYF
TRBD2	-	TRBV7-8	TRBJ2-7	TGTGCCAGCAGCCGGACTAGCGGTTCCTACGAGCAGTACTTC	CASSRTSGSYEQYF
TRBD2	-	TRBV4-2	TRBJ2-5	TGTGCCAGCAGCCTACTATTACTAGCGGGAGACCCAGAGACCCAGTACTTC	CASSLLLLAGDPETQYF
-	-	TRBV18	TRBJ1-1	TGTGCCAGCTCACCGTCAGACGGGGGAGGCTACACTGAAGCTTTCTTT	CASSPSDGGGYTEAFF
-	-	TRBV7-8	TRBJ1-5	TGTGCCAGCAGCTTAGAGGGAGGCCAGCCCCAGCATTTT	CASSLEGGQPQHF
-	-	TRBV5-6	TRBJ1-6	TGTGCCAGCAGCTTGGAGCCAGGGAATTCACCCCTCCACTTT	CASSLEPGNSPLHF
TRBD2	-	TRBV14	TRBJ2-7	TGTGCCAGCAGCCAAGATGAACGACTAGCGCACACCTACGAGCAGTACTTC	CASSQDERLAHTYEQYF
-	-	TRBV3-1/TRBV3-2	TRBJ1-2	TGTGCCAGCAGCCAGAGGGAAAGTCGTGGTGGCTACACCTTC	CASSQRESRGGYTF
TRBD2	-	TRBV7-2	TRBJ2-7	TGTGCCAGCAAGAGCGGGGCTAGCGGGTCCTACGAGCAGTACTTC	CASKSGASGSYEQYF
-	-	TRBV11-3	TRBJ1-1	TGTGCCAGCAGCTTAGCAGGTACTGAAGCTTTCTTT	CASSLAGTEAFF
TRBD1	-	TRBV6-5	TRBJ1-5	TGTGCCAGCAGCGGGACAGCTAATAGCAATCAGCCCCAGCATTTT	CASSGTANSNQPQHF
TRBD1	-	TRBV7-2	TRBJ1-6	TGTGCCAGCAGCCCTGGGACAGGGGGAATTTTACCCCTCCACTTT	CASSPGTGGILPLHF
-	-	TRBV6-4	TRBJ1-6	TGTGCCAGCAGTGATTCGGGGAAGAATTATAATTCACCCCTCCACTTT	CASSDSGKNYNSPLHF
TRBD1	-	TRBV25-1	TRBJ1-6	TGTGCCAGCAGTGATGACAGGGGGAATTCACCCCTCCACTTT	CASSDDRGNSPLHF
TRBD1	-	TRBV3-1/TRBV3-2	TRBJ1-3	TGTGCCAGCAGCCAACCAGGGGGGTGGACTGGAAACACCATATATTTT	CASSQPGGWTGNTIYF
TRBD2	-	TRBV30	TRBJ2-7	TGTGCCTGGGACAGCGGGAGCTCCTACGAGCAGTACTTC	CAWDSGSSYEQYF